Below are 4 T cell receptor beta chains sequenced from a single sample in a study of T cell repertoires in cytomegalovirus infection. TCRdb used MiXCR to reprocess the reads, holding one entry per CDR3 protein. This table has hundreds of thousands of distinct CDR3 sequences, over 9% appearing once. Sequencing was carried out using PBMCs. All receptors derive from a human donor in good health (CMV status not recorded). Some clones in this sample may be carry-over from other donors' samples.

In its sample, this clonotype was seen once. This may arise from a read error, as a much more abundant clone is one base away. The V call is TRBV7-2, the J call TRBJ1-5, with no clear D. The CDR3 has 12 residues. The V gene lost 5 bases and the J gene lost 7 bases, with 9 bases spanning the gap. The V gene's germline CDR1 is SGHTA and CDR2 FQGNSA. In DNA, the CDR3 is TGTGCCAGCAGCCCGTATAAGCAGCCCCAGCATTTT. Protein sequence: CASSPYKQPQHF.

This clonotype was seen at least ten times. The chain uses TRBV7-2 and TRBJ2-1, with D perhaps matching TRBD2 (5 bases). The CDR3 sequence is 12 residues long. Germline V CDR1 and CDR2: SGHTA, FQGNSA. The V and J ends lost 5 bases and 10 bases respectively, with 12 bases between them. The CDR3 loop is CASSPGLREQFF. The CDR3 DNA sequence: TGTGCCAGCAGCCCAGGACTGAGAGAGCAGTTCTTC.

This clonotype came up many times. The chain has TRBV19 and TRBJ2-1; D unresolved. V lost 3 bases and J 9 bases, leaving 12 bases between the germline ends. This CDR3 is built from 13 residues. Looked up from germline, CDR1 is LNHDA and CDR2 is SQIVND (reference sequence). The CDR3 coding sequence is TGTGCCAGTAGTATCGTTATTTTGAGTGAGCAGTTCTTC. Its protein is CASSIVILSEQFF.

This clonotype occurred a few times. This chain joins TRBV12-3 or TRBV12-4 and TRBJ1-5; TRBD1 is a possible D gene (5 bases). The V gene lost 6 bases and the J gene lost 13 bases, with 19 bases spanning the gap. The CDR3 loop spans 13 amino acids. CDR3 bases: TGTGCCAGCAGCCTAACCCGCAGGGAGAGTCAGCATTTT. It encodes CASSLTRRESQHF.